One TCR beta chain is described in this entry. Its antigen remains unidentified. A much larger clone is a single base away; this may be a read error. Researchers reported that TCR beta cDNA libraries carried unique molecular identifiers. In TCRdb, the PCR reads were re-called with MiXCR into one record per CDR3 protein. The profile shows around 180,000 distinct CDR3 sequences, roughly 30% of them singletons. The data were obtained in a study of post-analysis software for immune sequencing data. Study-level points and caveats: Diversity measured as normalized Chao1 was significantly lower in multiple sclerosis patients than in controls. The F measure placed samples prepared in the same batch into strongly shared clusters. Patients used about 5 TRBV segments, including TRBV5-6, TRBV5-1 and TRBV20-1, more often than controls.

CDR3 length: 13 amino acids. The germline V gene has CDR1 MNHNY and CDR2 SVGAGI (reference sequence). V was pared by 6 bases and J by 10 bases, with 19 bases between. Specimen: blood. The chain is built from TRBV6-6 and TRBJ2-7; D is perhaps TRBD1 (7 bases). The sequence derives from a girl aged 10 to 17 with multiple sclerosis. CDR3 loop: CASRSGLQGGQYF. CDR3 nucleotide sequence: TGTGCCAGCAGATCGGGACTCCAAGGGGGCCAGTACTTC.